Reported below is one T cell receptor (beta chain). Its matching antigen is unknown. This sample was taken from a study of PD-1 blockade in mismatch repair-deficient tumors. General study results and limits: Rapid post-treatment expansion, then contraction, generally preceding radiologic response, marked tumor-resident clones.

The method was immunoSEQ multiplex PCR; TCRdb's version includes in-frame clones alone and lacks a portion of them. The sample holds approximately 100,000 clones; approximately 83% are singletons and the top ten take approximately 6.8%. PCR or immunohistochemistry showed mismatch repair deficiency in every enrolled patient. This CDR3 spans 13 amino acids. The germline V gene encodes CDR1 SGHRS and CDR2 YFSETQ. V was cut by 0 bases and J by 4 bases, with 7 bases left in between. This material consisted of peripheral blood, taken about 36 weeks after starting pembrolizumab. The sequence derives from an adult with mismatch repair-deficient cancer. J is TRBJ1-1 and V is TRBV5-1; D remains unclear. The CDR3 region has the DNA TGCGCCAGCAGCTTGGAAGTACCCACTGAAGCTTTCTTT. It specifies CASSLEVPTEAFF.